Listed below are T cell receptor beta chains from one sample, sequenced in a study of beta chain features in type 1 diabetes. The table came from immunoSEQ multiplex PCR; TCRdb's copy has only in-frame clones and leaves some out. The repertoire holds roughly 230,000 clones, with 7.5% to 10% as singletons. The material sequenced was naive CD4+ T cells from blood. These receptors all stem from a woman aged 18-35 years in good health. Both conserved end residues are part of each CDR3. The D gene is left open where the match is weak. Size tells how often a clone was seen (once, few, many) or the class of an expanded clone, and some rows leave it out.

d_gene	abundance	j_gene	v_gene	CDR3aa	CDR3nt
.	few	TRBJ2-1	TRBV30	CAWSVGTPFKGNEQFF	TGTGCCTGGAGTGTAGGAACACCCTTCAAGGGGAATGAGCAGTTCTTC
TRBD1	few	TRBJ1-1	TRBV30	CAGGSRQGAITEAFF	TGTGCCGGTGGATCGAGGCAGGGGGCGATCACTGAAGCTTTCTTT
TRBD2	many	TRBJ2-3	TRBV29-1	CSVDSGLTQYF	TGCAGCGTTGATAGCGGGCTTACGCAGTATTTT
TRBD2	.	TRBJ2-1	TRBV11-2	CASSSGLAVDNEQFF	TGTGCCAGCAGCTCCGGACTAGCGGTAGACAATGAGCAGTTCTTC
TRBD1	few	TRBJ2-7	TRBV9	CASSVDGTGYEQYF	TGTGCCAGCAGCGTAGATGGGACAGGCTACGAGCAGTACTTC
TRBD2	.	TRBJ2-5	TRBV7-7	CASSSKRTPGLSGLETQYF	TGTGCCAGCAGCTCAAAGCGAACACCGGGACTATCAGGATTAGAGACCCAGTACTTC
TRBD2	.	TRBJ2-1	TRBV7-9	CASSLTSGQSYNEQFF	TGTGCCAGCAGCTTAACTAGCGGACAATCATACAATGAGCAGTTCTTC
.	.	TRBJ2-3	TRBV5-6	CASSIPDRHSTDTQYF	TGTGCCAGCAGCATTCCCGACAGGCATAGCACAGATACGCAGTATTTT
TRBD1	.	TRBJ1-6	TRBV18	CASSPQGAGGNSPLHF	TGTGCCAGCTCACCACAGGGGGCAGGGGGTAATTCACCCCTCCACTTT
TRBD2	.	TRBJ2-7	TRBV19	CASTTAGGRREQYF	TGTGCCAGTACCACCGCGGGAGGACGGCGCGAGCAGTACTTC
TRBD1	few	TRBJ1-1	TRBV4-1	CASSLPPGQVASEAFF	TGCGCCAGCAGCCTTCCCCCGGGACAGGTAGCATCTGAAGCTTTCTTT
.	.	TRBJ1-2	TRBV6-1	CASSLTPNYGYTF	TGTGCCAGCAGCCTGACTCCTAACTATGGCTACACCTTC
.	.	TRBJ1-1	TRBV14	CASSQSQQGYTEAFF	TGTGCCAGCAGCCAATCTCAGCAGGGGTACACTGAAGCTTTCTTT
TRBD1	few	TRBJ1-1	TRBV5-1	CASALGQLNTEAFF	TGCGCCAGCGCCTTGGGACAGCTGAACACTGAAGCTTTCTTT
.	.	TRBJ1-1	TRBV18	CASSPTQQGTEAFF	TGTGCCAGCTCACCAACGCAGCAGGGTACTGAAGCTTTCTTT
.	.	TRBJ2-7	TRBV21-1	CASSTMGRFYYEQYF	TGTGCCAGCAGCACTATGGGGAGGTTCTACTACGAGCAGTACTTC
.	.	TRBJ1-5	TRBV5-5	CASSLAGGSNQPQHF	TGTGCCAGCAGCTTGGCTGGGGGCAGCAATCAGCCCCAGCATTTT
TRBD1	.	TRBJ2-5	TRBV5-1	CASSRGTALQETQYF	TGCGCCAGCAGCCGTGGGACAGCCTTACAAGAGACCCAGTACTTC
TRBD1	few	TRBJ1-1	TRBV6-5	CASSYPGTGRTEAFF	TGTGCCAGCAGTTACCCCGGGACAGGGCGGACTGAAGCTTTCTTT
.	.	TRBJ2-3	TRBV11-2	CASSLSGYPSTDTQYF	TGTGCCAGCAGCTTGTCAGGATATCCTAGCACAGATACGCAGTATTTT
TRBD2	few	TRBJ2-1	TRBV11-2	CASSHLREYNEQFF	TGTGCCAGCAGCCACCTGCGGGAGTACAATGAGCAGTTCTTC
TRBD2	few	TRBJ2-1	TRBV2	CASSEAGLAQFF	TGTGCCAGCAGTGAAGCGGGACTAGCGCAGTTCTTC
.	few	TRBJ2-7	TRBV5-4	CASSPKTGPDEQYF	TGTGCCAGCAGCCCGAAGACGGGTCCTGACGAGCAGTACTTC
TRBD2	.	TRBJ2-1	TRBV7-9	CASTGTSGGPPFF	TGTGCCAGCACCGGGACTAGCGGGGGCCCGCCGTTCTTC
.	few	TRBJ2-7	TRBV4-1	CASSQGVAGARTYEQYF	TGCGCCAGCAGCCAGGGGGTGGCAGGGGCGCGAACCTACGAGCAGTACTTC
.	.	TRBJ2-2	TRBV7-2	CASSPHETGELFF	TGTGCCAGCAGCCCCCACGAGACCGGGGAGCTGTTTTTT
.	few	TRBJ2-2	TRBV5-1	CASRVPGLRNTGELFF	TGCGCCAGCAGAGTTCCGGGACTCAGGAACACCGGGGAGCTGTTTTTT
.	.	TRBJ2-2	TRBV11-2	CASSLGLADHTGELFF	TGTGCCAGCAGCTTAGGCCTAGCAGATCACACCGGGGAGCTGTTTTTT
TRBD1	.	TRBJ1-2	TRBV5-1	CASSLGQGDYGYTF	TGCGCCAGCAGCTTGGGACAGGGGGACTATGGCTACACCTTC
TRBD1	few	TRBJ2-1	TRBV10-3	CAISGNRGRENEQFF	TGTGCCATCAGTGGGAACAGGGGGCGGGAGAATGAGCAGTTCTTC
.	few	TRBJ1-3	TRBV20-1	CSASLGNTIYF	TGCAGTGCTAGTCTTGGAAACACCATATATTTT